The source of this T cell receptor beta chain is a study of beta chain features in type 1 diabetes. General observations from the study: Among all four CD4+ subsets, Type 1 diabetes patients had TCRB CDR3s that were moderately but significantly shorter. Junctions at VDJ sites from type 1 diabetes patients had fewer insertions and more deletions.

TCRB transcripts that were expressed got sequenced, as all of the isolated RNA had been reverse transcribed. Clones were sequenced by immunoSEQ multiplex PCR, and TCRdb holds only the in-frame ones, with some missing. The sample gives about 230,000 clones, around 16% of which show up once; approximately 0.086% is in the top ten. This clone has only a few counts. Its target is unknown. V gave up 2 bases and J gave up 9 bases, with 14 bases separating them. Per the germline V gene, CDR1 is ENHRY and CDR2 is SYGVKD. CDR3 length: 14 amino acids. Blood was drawn once from each donor into heparinised tubes. The draws averaged roughly 120 mL. CD45RO/CCR7/CD25/CD127/CD95/CD27 sorting isolated CD4+ naive, central memory, regulatory and stem cell-like memory cells.

The specimen sequenced was naive CD4+ T cells from blood. The TCR originated in a man aged 25-45 years with type 1 diabetes. V is TRBV10-3 and J is TRBJ2-1; D is ambiguous. For the CDR3, the DNA is TGTGCCATCAGTGAGCTCGGGCCCCTGAGTGAGCAGTTCTTC. Residues: CAISELGPLSEQFF.